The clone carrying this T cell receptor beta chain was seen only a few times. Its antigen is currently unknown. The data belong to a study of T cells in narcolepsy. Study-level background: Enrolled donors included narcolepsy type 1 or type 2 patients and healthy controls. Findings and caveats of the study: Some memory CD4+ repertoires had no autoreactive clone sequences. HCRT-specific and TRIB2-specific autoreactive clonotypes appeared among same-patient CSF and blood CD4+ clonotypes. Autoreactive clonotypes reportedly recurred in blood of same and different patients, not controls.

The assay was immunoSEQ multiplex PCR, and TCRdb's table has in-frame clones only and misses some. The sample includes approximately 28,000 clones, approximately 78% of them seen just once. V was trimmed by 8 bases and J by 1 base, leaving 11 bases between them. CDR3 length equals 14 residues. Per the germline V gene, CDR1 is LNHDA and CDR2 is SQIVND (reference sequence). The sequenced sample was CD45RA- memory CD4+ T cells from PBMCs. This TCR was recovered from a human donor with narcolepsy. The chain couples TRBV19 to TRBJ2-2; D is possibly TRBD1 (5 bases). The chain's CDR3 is CASRLTGNTGELFF. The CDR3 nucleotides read TGTGCCAGTCGGCTTACAGGGAACACCGGGGAGCTGTTTTTT.